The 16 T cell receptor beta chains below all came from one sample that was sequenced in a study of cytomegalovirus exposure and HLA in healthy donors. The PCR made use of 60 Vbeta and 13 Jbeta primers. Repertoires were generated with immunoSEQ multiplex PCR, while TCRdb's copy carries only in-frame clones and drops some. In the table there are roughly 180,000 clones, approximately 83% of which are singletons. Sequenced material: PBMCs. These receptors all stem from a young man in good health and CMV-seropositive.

The CDR3 protein is CASSAKNEGGIFGYTF. The CDR3 bases are TGTGCCAGCAGCGCAAAAAACGAGGGGGGGATTTTTGGCTACACCTTC. The chain uses TRBV5-5 and TRBJ1-2; D possibly corresponds to TRBD1 (6 bases). The CDR3 contains 16 residues. Per the germline V gene, CDR1 is SGHKS and CDR2 is YYEKEE (reference sequence). V gave up 4 bases and J gave up 7 bases, with 23 bases separating them.

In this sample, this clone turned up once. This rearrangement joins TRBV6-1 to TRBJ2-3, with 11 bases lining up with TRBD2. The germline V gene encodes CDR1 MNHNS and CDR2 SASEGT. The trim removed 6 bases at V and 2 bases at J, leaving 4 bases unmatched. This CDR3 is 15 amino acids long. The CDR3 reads CASSWTSGHTDTQYF. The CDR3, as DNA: TGTGCCAGCAGCTGGACTAGCGGGCACACAGATACGCAGTATTTT.

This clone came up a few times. Here the CDR3 reads CASSPSGQGLLRAEKLFF. CDR3 nucleotides: TGTGCCAGCAGCCCCAGTGGACAGGGGCTCTTACGTGCTGAAAAACTGTTTTTT. The V and J genes are TRBV7-2 and TRBJ1-4; 9 nucleotides agree with TRBD1. The ends lost 5 bases at V and 7 bases at J; junction bases unmatched: 17. Germline V gene sequence: CDR1 SGHTA, CDR2 FQGNSA. CDR3 length: 18 residues.

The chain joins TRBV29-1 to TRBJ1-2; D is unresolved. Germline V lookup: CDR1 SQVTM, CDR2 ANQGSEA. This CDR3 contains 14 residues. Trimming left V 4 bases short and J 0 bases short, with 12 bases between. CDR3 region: CSVVPRLANYGYTF. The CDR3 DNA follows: TGCAGCGTTGTGCCAAGATTAGCTAACTATGGCTACACCTTC.

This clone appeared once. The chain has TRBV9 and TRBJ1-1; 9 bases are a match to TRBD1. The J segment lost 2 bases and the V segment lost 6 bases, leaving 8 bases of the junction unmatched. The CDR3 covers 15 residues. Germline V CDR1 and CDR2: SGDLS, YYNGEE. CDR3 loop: CASTRTGEINTEAFF. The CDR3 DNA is TGTGCCAGCACAAGGACAGGGGAGATCAACACTGAAGCTTTCTTT.

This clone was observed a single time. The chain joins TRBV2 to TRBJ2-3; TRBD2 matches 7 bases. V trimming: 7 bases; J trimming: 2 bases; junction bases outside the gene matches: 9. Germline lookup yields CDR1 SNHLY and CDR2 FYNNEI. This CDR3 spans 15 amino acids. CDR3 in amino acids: CASKVASGSTDTQYF. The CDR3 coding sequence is TGTGCCAGCAAGGTGGCTAGCGGATCCACAGATACGCAGTATTTT. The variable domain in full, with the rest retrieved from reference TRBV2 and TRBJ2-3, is EPEVTQTPSHQVTQMGQEVILRCVPISNHLYFYWYRQILGQKVEFLVSFYNNEISEKSEIFDDQFSVERPDGSNFTLKIRSTKLEDSAMYFCASKVASGSTDTQYFGPGTRLTVL.

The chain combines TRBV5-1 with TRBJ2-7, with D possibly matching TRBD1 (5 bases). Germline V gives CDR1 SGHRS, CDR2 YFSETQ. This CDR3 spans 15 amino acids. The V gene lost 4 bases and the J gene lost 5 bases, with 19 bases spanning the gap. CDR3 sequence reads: CASSQNVGQGDEQYF. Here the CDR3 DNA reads TGCGCCAGCAGCCAGAACGTGGGCCAGGGCGACGAGCAGTACTTC. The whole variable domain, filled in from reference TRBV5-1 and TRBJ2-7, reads KAGVTQTPRYLIKTRGQQVTLSCSPISGHRSVSWYQQTPGQGLQFLFEYFSETQRNKGNFPGRFSGRQFSNSRSEMNVSTLELGDSALYLCASSQNVGQGDEQYFGPGTRLTVT.

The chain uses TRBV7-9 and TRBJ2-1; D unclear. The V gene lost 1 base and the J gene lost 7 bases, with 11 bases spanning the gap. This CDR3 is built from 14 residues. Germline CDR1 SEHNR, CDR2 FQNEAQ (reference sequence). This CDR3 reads CASSLGFLVNEQFF. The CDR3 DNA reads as TGTGCCAGCAGCTTAGGCTTTCTAGTAAATGAGCAGTTCTTC.

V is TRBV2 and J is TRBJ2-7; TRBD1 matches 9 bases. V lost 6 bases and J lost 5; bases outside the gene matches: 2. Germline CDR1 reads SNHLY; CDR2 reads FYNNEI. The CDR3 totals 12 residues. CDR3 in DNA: TGTGCCAGCAGGGACAGGGGCAACGAGCAGTACTTC. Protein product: CASRDRGNEQYF.

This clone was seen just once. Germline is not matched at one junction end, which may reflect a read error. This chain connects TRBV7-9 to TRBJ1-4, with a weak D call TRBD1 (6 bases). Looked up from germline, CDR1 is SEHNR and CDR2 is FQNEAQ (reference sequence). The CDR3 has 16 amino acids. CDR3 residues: CSSSSLQGSENEKLFF. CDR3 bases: TGTTCCAGCAGCTCGTTACAGGGAAGCGAGAATGAAAAACTGTTTTTT.

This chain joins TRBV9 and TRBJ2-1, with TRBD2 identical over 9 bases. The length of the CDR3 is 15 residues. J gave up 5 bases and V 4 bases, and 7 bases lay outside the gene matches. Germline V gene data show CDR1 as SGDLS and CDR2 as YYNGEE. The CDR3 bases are TGTGCCAGCAGCACCACCGGGACTAGCCACAATGAGCAGTTCTTC. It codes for CASSTTGTSHNEQFF.

CDR3: CASSPRAGGTDTQYF. CDR3 coding DNA: TGCGCCAGCAGCCCGAGAGCGGGGGGCACAGATACGCAGTATTTT. This chain uses TRBV4-3 with TRBJ2-3; 8 positions match TRBD2. Germline V gene data show CDR1 as LGHNA and CDR2 as YSLEER. Unmatched junction bases numbered 4, after V lost 4 bases and J lost 1 base. The length of the CDR3 is 15 residues.

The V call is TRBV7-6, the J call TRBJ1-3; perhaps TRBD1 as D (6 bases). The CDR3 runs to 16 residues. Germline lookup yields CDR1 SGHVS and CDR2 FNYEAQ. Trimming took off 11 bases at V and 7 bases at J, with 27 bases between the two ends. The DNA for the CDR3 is TGTGCCTCATGCCTCCGTGGGGGGGCGCCGATCAACACCATATATTTT. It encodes CASCLRGGAPINTIYF.

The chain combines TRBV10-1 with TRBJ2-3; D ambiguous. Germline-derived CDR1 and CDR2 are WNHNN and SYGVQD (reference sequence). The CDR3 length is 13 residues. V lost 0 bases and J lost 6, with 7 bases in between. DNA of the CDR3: TGCGCCAGCAGTGAGTCCCCGTCCGATACGCAGTATTTT. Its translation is CASSESPSDTQYF.

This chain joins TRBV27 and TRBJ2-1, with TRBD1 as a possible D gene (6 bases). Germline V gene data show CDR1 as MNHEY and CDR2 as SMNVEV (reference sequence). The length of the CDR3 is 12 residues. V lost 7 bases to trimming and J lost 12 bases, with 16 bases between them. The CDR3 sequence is CASNFPGVGQFF. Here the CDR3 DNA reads TGTGCCAGCAACTTCCCAGGGGTTGGGCAGTTCTTC.

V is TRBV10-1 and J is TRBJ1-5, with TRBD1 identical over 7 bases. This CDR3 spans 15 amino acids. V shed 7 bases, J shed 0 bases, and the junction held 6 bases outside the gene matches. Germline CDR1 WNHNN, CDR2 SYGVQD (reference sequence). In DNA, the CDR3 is TGCGCCAGCACTCAGGGACAGCATAGCAATCAGCCCCAGCATTTT. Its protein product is CASTQGQHSNQPQHF.